This TCR beta chain came from a study of human T cells and chemical hapten exposure. Separate cDNA molecules received unique molecular identifiers, which the library attached to them. Using its own MiXCR run on the RACE reads, TCRdb lists one record per CDR3 protein. The sample carries roughly 380,000 distinct CDR3 sequences, around 5% recorded once. Trimming pared 3 bases from V and 3 bases from J, leaving 17 bases between. The CDR3 is 17 amino acids. Noted time point: patch test 1, 2 weeks after DPC sensitization. The treatment denotes: therapeutic diphenylcyclopropenone sensitization with weekly scalp DPC. This clonotype was found a few times.

The material was whole blood, obtained in connection with sensitization to the hapten diphenylcyclopropenone (DPC). The chain is built from TRBV12-3 or TRBV12-4 and TRBJ2-2, with D perhaps matching TRBD2 (6 bases). The sequence was collected from a woman between 50 and 59 years old with alopecia areata. Some clones in this sample may be carry-over from other donors' samples. This chain's CDR3 is CASSFSRGRDDTGELFF. The DNA for the CDR3 is TGTGCCAGCAGTTTCTCCCGAGGGCGGGATGACACCGGGGAGCTGTTTTTT.